These T cell receptor beta chains were read from a single sample in a study of cytomegalovirus exposure and HLA in healthy donors. Sequencing was performed with immunoSEQ multiplex PCR; in TCRdb, only in-frame clones are kept and a portion is missing. The data contain about 190,000 clones, roughly 82% of them singletons. Sequencing was carried out using PBMCs. These receptors were obtained from a woman between 18 and 29 years old in good health and CMV-seronegative. CDR3s include the opening cysteine and the closing phenylalanine or tryptophan. The order of the fields is V gene, D gene, clone size, CDR3 protein. The D gene is left open where the match is weak. Clone size is not always given. Where it is, it says once, few, many or a class for expanded clones.

TRBV29-1 | . | . | CSALDTEAFF
TRBV7-8 | . | . | CASSPEGGNEQYF
TRBV20-1 | . | few | CSASEGLGGTF
TRBV30 | . | once | CAWSTQGSYGYTF
TRBV10-3 | . | . | CAIGQQNTEAFF
TRBV30 | TRBD2 | once | CAWGPGGIGETQYF
TRBV12-5 | TRBD1 | . | CASGSRTGDGQYF
TRBV2 | TRBD2 | . | CASSDLLAGGHNEQFF
TRBV29-1 | TRBD2 | . | CSVEQTSGGPTLSTDTQYF
TRBV14 | TRBD2 | . | CASSQHTSGAYEQYF
TRBV19 | . | . | CASSIGWGTDTQYF
TRBV6-1 | . | . | CASSSTRGGDWTF
TRBV27 | TRBD1 | . | CASRRTGTYEQYF
TRBV10-1 | TRBD1 | . | CASSPGQGDYGYTF
TRBV7-9 | . | . | CASSSAWSEQSVYGYTF
TRBV27 | . | . | CASSWHYEQYF
TRBV15 | TRBD1 | . | CATTPRQGAYEQYF
TRBV7-6 | . | . | CASSLNFGNEQFF
TRBV27 | TRBD2 | . | CASSPPLRGGYGDTQYF
TRBV30 | TRBD2 | . | CAWSPKGLAGDNEQFF
TRBV27 | . | . | CATRIKTPNNEQFF
TRBV19 | . | . | CASSIKDSYMNTEAFF
TRBV5-1 | . | . | CASSFGAQNYGYTF
TRBV14 | TRBD2 | . | CASSQFSGRNHEQYF
TRBV14 | . | . | CASSQHLTGNTEAFF
TRBV9 | TRBD1 | . | CASSRTGGSGANVLTF